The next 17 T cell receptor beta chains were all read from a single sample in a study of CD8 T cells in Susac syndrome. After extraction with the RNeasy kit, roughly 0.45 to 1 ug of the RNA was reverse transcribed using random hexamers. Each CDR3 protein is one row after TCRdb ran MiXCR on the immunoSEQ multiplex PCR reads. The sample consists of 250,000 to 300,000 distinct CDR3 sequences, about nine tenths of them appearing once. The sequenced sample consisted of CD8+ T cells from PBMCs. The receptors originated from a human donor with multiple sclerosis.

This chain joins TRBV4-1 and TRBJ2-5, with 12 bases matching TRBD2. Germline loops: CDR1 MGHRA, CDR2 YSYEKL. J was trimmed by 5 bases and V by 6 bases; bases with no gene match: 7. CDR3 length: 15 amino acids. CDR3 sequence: CASRPTSGGPETQYF. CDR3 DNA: TGCGCCAGCAGGCCGACTAGCGGGGGCCCTGAGACCCAGTACTTC.

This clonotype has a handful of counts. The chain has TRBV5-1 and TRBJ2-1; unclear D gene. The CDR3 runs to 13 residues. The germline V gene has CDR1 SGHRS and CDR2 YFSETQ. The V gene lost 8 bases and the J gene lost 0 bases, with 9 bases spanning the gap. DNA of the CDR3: TGCGCCAGTACACAAAACTCCTACAATGAGCAGTTCTTC. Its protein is CASTQNSYNEQFF.

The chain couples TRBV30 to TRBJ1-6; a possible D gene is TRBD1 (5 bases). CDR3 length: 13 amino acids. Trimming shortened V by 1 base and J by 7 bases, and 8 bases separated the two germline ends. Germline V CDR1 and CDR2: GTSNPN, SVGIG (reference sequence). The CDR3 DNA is TGTGCCTGGAGTGCCGCAGGGAATTCACCCCTCCACTTT. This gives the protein CAWSAAGNSPLHF. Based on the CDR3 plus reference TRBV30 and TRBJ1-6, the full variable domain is SQTIHQWPATLVQPVGSPLSLECTVEGTSNPNLYWYRQAAGRGLQLLFYSVGIGQISSEVPQNLSASRPQDRQFILSSKKLLLSDSGFYLCAWSAAGNSPLHFGNGTRLTVT.

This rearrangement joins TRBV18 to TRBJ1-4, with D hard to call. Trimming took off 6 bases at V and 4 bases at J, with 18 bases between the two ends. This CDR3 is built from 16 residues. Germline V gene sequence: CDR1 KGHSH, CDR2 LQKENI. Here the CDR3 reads CASSRTLGRSNEKLFF. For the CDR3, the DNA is TGTGCCAGCTCCCGTACCTTGGGCAGAAGTAATGAAAAACTGTTTTTT.

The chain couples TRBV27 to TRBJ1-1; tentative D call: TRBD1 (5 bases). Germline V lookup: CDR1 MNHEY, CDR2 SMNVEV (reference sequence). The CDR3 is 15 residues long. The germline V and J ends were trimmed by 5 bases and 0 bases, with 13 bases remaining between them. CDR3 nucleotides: TGTGCCAGCAGTCGCCGGGACGGCATGAACACTGAAGCTTTCTTT. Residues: CASSRRDGMNTEAFF.

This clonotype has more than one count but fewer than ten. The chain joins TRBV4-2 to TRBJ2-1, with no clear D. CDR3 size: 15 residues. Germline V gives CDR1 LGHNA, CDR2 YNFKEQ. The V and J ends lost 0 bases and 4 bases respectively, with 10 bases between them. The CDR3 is CASSQDTQGYNEQFF. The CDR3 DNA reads TGTGCCAGCAGCCAAGATACACAAGGGTACAATGAGCAGTTCTTC.

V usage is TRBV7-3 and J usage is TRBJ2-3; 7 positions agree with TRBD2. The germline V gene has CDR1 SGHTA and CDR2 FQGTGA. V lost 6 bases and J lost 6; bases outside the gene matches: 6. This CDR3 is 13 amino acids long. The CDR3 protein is CASRPGGEDTQYF. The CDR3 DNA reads TGTGCCAGCAGACCGGGGGGAGAGGATACGCAGTATTTT.

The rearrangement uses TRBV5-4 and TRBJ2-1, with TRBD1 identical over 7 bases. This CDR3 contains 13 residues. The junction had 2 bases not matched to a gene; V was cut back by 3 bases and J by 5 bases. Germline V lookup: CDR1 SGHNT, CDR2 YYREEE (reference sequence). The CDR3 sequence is CASSWDSHNEQFF. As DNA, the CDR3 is TGTGCCAGCAGCTGGGACAGCCACAATGAGCAGTTCTTC.

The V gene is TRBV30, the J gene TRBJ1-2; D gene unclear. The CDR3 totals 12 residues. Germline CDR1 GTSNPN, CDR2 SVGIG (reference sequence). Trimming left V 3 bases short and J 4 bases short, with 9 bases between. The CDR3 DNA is TGTGCCTGGAGGTCCGTCATCTATGGCTACACCTTC. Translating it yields CAWRSVIYGYTF.

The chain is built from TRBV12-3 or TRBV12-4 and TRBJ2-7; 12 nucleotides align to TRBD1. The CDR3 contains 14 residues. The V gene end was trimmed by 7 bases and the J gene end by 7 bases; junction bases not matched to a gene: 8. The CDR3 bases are TGTGCCAGCACTCCGGGACAGGGGGCGAGTGAGCAGTACTTC. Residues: CASTPGQGASEQYF.

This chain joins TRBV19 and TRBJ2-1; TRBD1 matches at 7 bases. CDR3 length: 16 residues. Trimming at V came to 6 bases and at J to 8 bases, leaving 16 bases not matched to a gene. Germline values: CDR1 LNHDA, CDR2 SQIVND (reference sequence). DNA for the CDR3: TGTGCCAGTAGGTCCTCGACAGGGTGGATGTTTGATGAGCAGTTCTTC. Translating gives CASRSSTGWMFDEQFF.

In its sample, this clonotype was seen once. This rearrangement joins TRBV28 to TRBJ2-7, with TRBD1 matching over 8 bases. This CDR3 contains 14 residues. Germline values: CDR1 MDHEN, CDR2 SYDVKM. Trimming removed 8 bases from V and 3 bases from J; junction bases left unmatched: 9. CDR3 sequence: CASHRTGSIYEQYF. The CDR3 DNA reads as TGTGCCAGCCACCGGACAGGGTCTATCTACGAGCAGTACTTC.

CDR3 region: CASISGTLEAFF. DNA for the CDR3: TGTGCCAGCATCTCCGGGACCCTTGAAGCTTTCTTT. The chain carries TRBV6-2 or TRBV6-3 and TRBJ1-1; TRBD1 is a possible D gene (5 bases). Between the trimmed V and J ends, which lost 7 bases and 7 bases, there was a span of 13 bases. This CDR3 has 12 amino acids. Germline lookup yields CDR1 MNHEY and CDR2 SVGEGT.

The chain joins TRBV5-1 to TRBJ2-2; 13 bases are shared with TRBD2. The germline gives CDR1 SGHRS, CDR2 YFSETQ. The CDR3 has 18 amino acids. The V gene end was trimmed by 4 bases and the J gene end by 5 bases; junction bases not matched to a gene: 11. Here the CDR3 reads CASSPRTSGGAGTGELFF. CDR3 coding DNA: TGCGCCAGCAGCCCGCGGACTAGCGGGGGCGCCGGTACCGGGGAGCTGTTTTTT.

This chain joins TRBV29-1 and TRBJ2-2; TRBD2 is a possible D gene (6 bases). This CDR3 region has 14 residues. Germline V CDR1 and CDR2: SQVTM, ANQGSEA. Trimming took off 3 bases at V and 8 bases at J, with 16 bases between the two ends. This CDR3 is CSVDDGGGIGELFF. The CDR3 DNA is TGCAGCGTTGACGACGGGGGAGGAATTGGGGAGCTGTTTTTT.

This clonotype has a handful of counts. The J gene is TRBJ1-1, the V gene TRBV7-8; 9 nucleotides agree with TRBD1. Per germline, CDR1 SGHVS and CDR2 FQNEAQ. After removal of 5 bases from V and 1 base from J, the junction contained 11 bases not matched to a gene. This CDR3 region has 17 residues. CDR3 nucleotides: TGTGCCAGCAGCACAGAGACAGGGGGTATGAGGAACACTGAAGCTTTCTTT. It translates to CASSTETGGMRNTEAFF.

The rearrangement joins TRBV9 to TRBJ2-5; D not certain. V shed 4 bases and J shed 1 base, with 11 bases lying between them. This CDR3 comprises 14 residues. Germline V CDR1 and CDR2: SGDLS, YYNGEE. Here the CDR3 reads CASSSVDAQETQYF. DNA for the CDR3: TGTGCCAGCAGCTCCGTCGATGCCCAAGAGACCCAGTACTTC.